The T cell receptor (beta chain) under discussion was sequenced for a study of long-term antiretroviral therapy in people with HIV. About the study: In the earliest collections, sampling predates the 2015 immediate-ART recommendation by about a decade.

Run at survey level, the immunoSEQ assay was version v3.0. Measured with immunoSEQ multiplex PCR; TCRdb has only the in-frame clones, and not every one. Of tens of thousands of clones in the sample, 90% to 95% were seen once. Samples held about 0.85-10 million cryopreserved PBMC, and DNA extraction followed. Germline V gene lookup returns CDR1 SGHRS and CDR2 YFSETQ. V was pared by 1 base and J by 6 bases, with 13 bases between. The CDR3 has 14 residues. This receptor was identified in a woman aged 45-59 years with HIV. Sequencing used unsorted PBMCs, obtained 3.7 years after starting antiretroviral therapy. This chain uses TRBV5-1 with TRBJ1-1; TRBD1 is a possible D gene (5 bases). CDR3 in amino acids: CASSLLQGGAEAFF. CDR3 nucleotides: TGCGCCAGCAGCTTGCTGCAGGGAGGCGCTGAAGCTTTCTTT.